This entry lists 16 T cell receptor beta chains sequenced from one sample in a study of blood T cell repertoires in COVID-19. TCRdb keeps only in-frame clones here, not all; method: immunoSEQ multiplex PCR. The repertoire holds approximately 68,000 clones, with more than 60% as singletons. Sequencing was done on a sample of peripheral blood. Receptor source: a woman aged 45 to 65 with acute or convalescent COVID-19.

CDR3 sequence (DNA): TGTGCCAGCAGCCGGGGACGGACTAGCGGGTACTCCTACGAGCAGTACTTC. Protein: CASSRGRTSGYSYEQYF. The chain joins TRBV28 to TRBJ2-7; TRBD2 agrees at 11 bases. Trimming cost V 6 bases and J 0 bases; bases outside gene matches: 10. Germline CDR1 is MDHEN and CDR2 is SYDVKM. The CDR3 is 17 amino acids.

The chain joins TRBV19 to TRBJ2-1; 13 bases match TRBD2. V gave up 6 bases and J gave up 4 bases; unmatched junction bases: 15. Germline V CDR1 and CDR2: LNHDA, SQIVND (reference sequence). The CDR3 sequence is 19 residues long. CDR3 nucleotide sequence: TGTGCCAGTAGCAATACCGGGACTAGCGGGGTTTCTAGTTACAATGAGCAGTTCTTC. This translates into CASSNTGTSGVSSYNEQFF.

The chain combines TRBV7-2 with TRBJ2-1; 12 nucleotides match TRBD2. Trimming removed 1 base from V and 5 bases from J; junction bases left unmatched: 12. Germline V gene data show CDR1 as SGHTA and CDR2 as FQGNSA. The CDR3 totals 19 residues. The DNA for the CDR3 is TGTGCCAGCAGCTTAGATGTTTTTGGACTAGCGGGGTCCGACAATGAGCAGTTCTTC. Its translation: CASSLDVFGLAGSDNEQFF.

V is TRBV5-1 and J is TRBJ2-5; 13 positions match TRBD2. The V gene's germline CDR1 is SGHRS and CDR2 YFSETQ. The CDR3 runs to 16 residues. V trimming: 6 bases; J trimming: 5 bases; junction bases outside the gene matches: 10. Written as DNA, the CDR3 is TGCGCCAGCACCGCCGGACTAGCGGGAGAGATTGAGACCCAGTACTTC. Translating gives CASTAGLAGEIETQYF.

CDR3 sequence: CASSQDRPQEKLFF. The CDR3 DNA reads TGCGCCAGCAGTCAGGACAGGCCCCAGGAAAAACTGTTTTTT. The rearrangement links TRBV5-1 to TRBJ1-4; the match to TRBD1 covers 7 bases. V lost 5 bases, J lost 8 bases, and 9 bases stayed unmatched. The CDR3 contains 14 residues. CDR1 and CDR2 (germline): SGHRS, YFSETQ.

This clone was seen repeatedly, ten times or more. The chain joins TRBV6-2 or TRBV6-3 to TRBJ1-5, with D maybe TRBD1 (5 bases). This CDR3 comprises 14 residues. The V end was cut by 1 base, the J end by 7 bases, with 11 bases between. From germline, CDR1 is MNHEY and CDR2 SVGEGT. The CDR3 is CASSYLDNLQPQHF. CDR3 DNA: TGTGCCAGCAGTTACTTGGACAACCTACAGCCCCAGCATTTT.

V gene TRBV18 combines with J gene TRBJ2-7; D gene uncertain. From germline, CDR1 is KGHSH and CDR2 LQKENI. Trimming cost V 2 bases and J 2 bases, with 10 bases left between them. CDR3 size: 14 residues. The CDR3 sequence: CASSPERSAYEQYF. CDR3 nucleotide sequence: TGTGCCAGCTCACCAGAACGGTCGGCCTACGAGCAGTACTTC.

This clone occurred once. Different DNA sequences within this sample yield the same CDR3. CDR3 DNA: TGCGCCAGCAGCTCCACAGGCAACACCGGGGAGCTGTTTTTT. As protein: CASSSTGNTGELFF. The gene calls are TRBV5-1 and TRBJ2-2; the D gene is possibly TRBD1 (5 bases). The V end was cut by 3 bases, the J end by 2 bases, with 8 bases between. The germline V gene has CDR1 SGHRS and CDR2 YFSETQ. The CDR3 extends over 14 amino acids.

This sequence joins TRBV6-2 or TRBV6-3 and TRBJ2-2, with 14 bases aligning to TRBD2. Losses at the gene ends were 5 bases for V and 7 bases for J; bases not matched to a gene: 15. The germline CDR1 and CDR2 sequences are MNHEY and SVGEGT. The CDR3 has 19 amino acids. CDR3: CASSRTSPGLAGAIGELFF. The CDR3 region has the DNA TGTGCCAGCAGTCGGACATCGCCGGGACTAGCGGGAGCGATCGGGGAGCTGTTTTTT.

This chain connects TRBV7-3 to TRBJ2-1, with TRBD2 identical over 7 bases. Per germline, CDR1 SGHTA and CDR2 FQGTGA. This CDR3 has 15 residues. J lost 6 bases, V lost 5 bases, and 10 bases had no gene match. The CDR3 DNA sequence: TGTGCCAGCAGCCCTACGGGGGGTACAAGCAATGAGCAGTTCTTC. Encoded protein: CASSPTGGTSNEQFF.

The J gene is TRBJ1-2, the V gene TRBV29-1, with TRBD1 identical over 7 bases. The CDR3 runs 13 residues. The trim removed 4 bases at V and 6 bases at J, leaving 8 bases unmatched. Germline lookup yields CDR1 SQVTM and CDR2 ANQGSEA. This CDR3 is CSVADRVSNGYTF. The CDR3 region has the DNA TGCAGCGTTGCCGACAGGGTTTCGAATGGCTACACCTTC.

The sample holds one count of this clone. The chain joins TRBV15 to TRBJ2-1, with TRBD1 as a possible D gene (6 bases). V lost 4 bases and J 4 bases, leaving 20 bases between the germline ends. The CDR3 totals 17 residues. Germline CDR1 and CDR2: LNHNV and YYDKDF (reference sequence). In DNA form, the CDR3 reads TGTGCCACCAGCAATTTAGCCACAGGGTCAATATACAATGAGCAGTTCTTC. This sequence encodes CATSNLATGSIYNEQFF.

This clone has just a few counts. The rearrangement uses TRBV5-8 and TRBJ2-2; TRBD2 matches 7 bases. The CDR3 totals 15 residues. After removal of 6 bases from V and 1 base from J, the junction contained 6 bases not matched to a gene. Germline V lookup: CDR1 SGHTS, CDR2 YDEGEE. This CDR3 is CASTLPGGNTGELFF. CDR3 in DNA: TGTGCCAGCACCCTACCGGGAGGGAACACCGGGGAGCTGTTTTTT. The variable domain in full, completed from reference TRBV5-8 and TRBJ2-2, reads EAGVTQSPTHLIKTRGQQATLRCSPISGHTSVYWYQQALGLGLQFLLWYDEGEERNRGNFPPRFSGRQFPNYSSELNVNALELEDSALYLCASTLPGGNTGELFFGEGSRLTVL.

This sequence joins TRBV3-1 (or the pseudogene TRBV3-2) and TRBJ2-3; TRBD2 matches 9 bases. J gave up 8 bases and V 1 base, and 10 bases lay outside the gene matches. The CDR3 has 16 residues. Per the germline V gene, CDR1 is LGHDT and CDR2 is YNNKEL (reference sequence). The CDR3, as DNA: TGTGCCAGCAGCCAAGCAACTAGCGGGCGCTACGCTACGCAGTATTTT. Translating it yields CASSQATSGRYATQYF.

This chain links TRBV27 with TRBJ2-1; 8 bases map to TRBD2. CDR1 MNHEY and CDR2 SMNVEV come from the germline V gene (reference sequence). Trimming took 3 bases from V and 1 from J; bases not matched to a gene: 2. This CDR3 is 15 amino acids long. This chain's CDR3 is CASSFGTSSYNEQFF. Written as DNA, the CDR3 is TGTGCCAGCAGTTTCGGGACTAGTTCCTACAATGAGCAGTTCTTC.

CDR3 in amino acids: CASSDPGQGSETQYF. CDR3 coding DNA: TGTGCCAGCAGCGATCCGGGACAGGGATCGGAGACCCAGTACTTC. J is TRBJ2-5 and V is TRBV5-4, with 9 positions matching TRBD1. J lost 5 bases, V lost 4 bases, and 9 bases had no gene match. This CDR3 has 15 amino acids. CDR1 SGHNT and CDR2 YYREEE come from the germline V gene (reference sequence).